One sample yielded the 25 T cell receptor beta chains listed below, sequenced in a study of blood T cells in healthy people across ages. Together with a sample-barcoded 5' primer, a J-beta primer mix was included in a second PCR lasting roughly 6 to 12 cycles. TCRdb reprocessed the 5' RACE reads with MiXCR, giving one entry per CDR3 protein. The sample shows about 590,000 distinct CDR3 sequences, approximately 30% of them seen only once. What was sequenced was blood. These receptors originate from an elderly woman in good health.

The chain couples TRBV6-5 to TRBJ2-3, with no clear D. Germline V gives CDR1 MNHEY, CDR2 SVGAGI. The CDR3 runs 14 residues. V was shortened by 7 bases and J by 0 bases, with 11 bases between the two germline ends. CDR3 sequence (DNA): TGTGCCAGCACTGGGTTGGGGAGCACAGATACGCAGTATTTT. Its protein product is CASTGLGSTDTQYF.

This clonotype was observed a few times. A read error may explain this, as a much larger clone is one base away. CDR3 region: CASSLGAGRAQYF. In DNA form, the CDR3 reads TGTGCCAGCAGTTTAGGGGCAGGTCGAGCCCAGTACTTC. V is TRBV12-3 or TRBV12-4 and J is TRBJ2-5; no clear D. V dropped 1 base and J dropped 9 bases, with 12 bases sitting between them. The CDR3 loop spans 13 amino acids.

This clonotype has a count of ten or more. The chain carries TRBV5-6 and TRBJ1-5; no clear D. V dropped 2 bases and J dropped 6 bases, with 15 bases sitting between them. Germline V gives CDR1 SGHDT, CDR2 YYEEEE. The CDR3 is 15 amino acids. This chain's CDR3 is CASSFGWERRQPQHF. DNA of the CDR3: TGTGCCAGCAGCTTCGGTTGGGAACGGCGTCAGCCCCAGCATTTT.

This clonotype appeared many times. This sequence joins TRBV20-1 and TRBJ1-1; D remains unclear. Trimming pared 6 bases from V and 1 base from J, leaving 15 bases between. Germline V lookup: CDR1 DFQATT, CDR2 SNEGSKA (reference sequence). This CDR3 has 14 amino acids. The CDR3 sequence: CSAPGPLRNTEAFF. Written as DNA, the CDR3 is TGCAGTGCCCCCGGACCTCTGCGGAACACTGAAGCTTTCTTT.

V gene TRBV9 combines with J gene TRBJ1-1; the match to TRBD1 covers 7 bases. Germline CDR1 is SGDLS and CDR2 is YYNGEE. Trimming cost V 5 bases and J 1 base; bases outside gene matches: 5. This CDR3 region has 14 residues. The CDR3 nucleotides are TGTGCCAGCAGTTTCGGACAGGCGAACACTGAAGCTTTCTTT. Translated: CASSFGQANTEAFF.

This clonotype has more than one count but fewer than ten. This chain links TRBV20-1 with TRBJ2-7, with 8 bases matching TRBD2. Germline V gives CDR1 DFQATT, CDR2 SNEGSKA (reference sequence). V dropped 3 bases and J dropped 4; count of bases not matched to a gene: 11. This CDR3 comprises 15 residues. CDR3 sequence: CSARSPSGRAYEQYF. DNA for the CDR3: TGCAGTGCTAGGAGCCCAAGCGGGAGAGCTTACGAGCAGTACTTC.

At least ten counts were recorded for this clonotype. The chain combines TRBV27 with TRBJ1-4; D is perhaps TRBD1 (5 bases). The length of the CDR3 is 14 residues. Per germline, CDR1 MNHEY and CDR2 SMNVEV (reference sequence). Trimming shortened V by 5 bases and J by 3 bases, and 10 bases separated the two germline ends. CDR3 DNA sequence: TGTGCCAGCAGTCGGGTAGGGGCTAATGAAAAACTGTTTTTT. This sequence encodes CASSRVGANEKLFF.

Regarding this clonotype: A read error may explain this, as a much larger clone is one base away. The chain uses TRBV11-2 and TRBJ1-4, with a tentative D call TRBD1 (6 bases). The CDR3 is 12 amino acids. With 7 bases removed from V and 8 bases from J, the gap between germline ends came to 11 bases. Germline loops: CDR1 SGHAT, CDR2 FQNNGV. The DNA for the CDR3 is TGTGCCAGCACCCGAAGGGGGGAAAAACTGTTTTTT. Translated: CASTRRGEKLFF.

This clonotype was counted a few times. This sequence joins TRBV27 and TRBJ2-1; 10 positions agree with TRBD2. With V trimmed by 7 bases and J by 6 bases, 6 bases remained unmatched. There are 14 residues in the CDR3. From germline, CDR1 is MNHEY and CDR2 SMNVEV (reference sequence). CDR3 in DNA: TGTGCCAGCAAGAGGACTAGCGGTGTCAATGAGCAGTTCTTC. Residues: CASKRTSGVNEQFF.

The count of this clonotype is one. The V and J genes are TRBV4-1 and TRBJ1-2, with no clear D. Per the germline V gene, CDR1 is MGHRA and CDR2 is YSYEKL. V gave up 1 base and J gave up 6 bases, with 15 bases separating them. This CDR3 is 15 amino acids long. This CDR3 reads CASSQGKGRVDGYTF. CDR3 in DNA: TGCGCCAGCAGCCAAGGGAAAGGGCGTGTGGATGGCTACACCTTC.

Only a few counts were recorded for this clonotype. The rearrangement uses TRBV20-1 and TRBJ2-4; tentatively, D is TRBD1 (5 bases). The V gene lost 4 bases and the J gene lost 6 bases, with 25 bases spanning the gap. The CDR3 is made up of 17 amino acids. From germline, CDR1 is DFQATT and CDR2 SNEGSKA (reference sequence). The CDR3 DNA follows: TGCAGTGCTACCCCCCTCCAGGGCTACAGAGACAGAAACATTCAGTACTTC. Its translation: CSATPLQGYRDRNIQYF.

Concerning this clonotype itself: The DNA is omitted, as the CDR3 cannot be located on it reliably, and the CDR3 follows TCRdb's listing. The chain uses TRBV7-8 and TRBJ2-1; the D call TRBD2 from the table was never checked on the DNA. The V gene's germline CDR1 is SGHVS and CDR2 FQNEAQ. The CDR3 length equals 22 residues, ends included. The CDR3: CASSFYICSASGLAGGNNEQFF.

Remarks on this clonotype: A much larger clonotype is one base distant, so this may be a read error. The rearrangement uses TRBV7-2 and TRBJ1-2, with D unresolved. There are 15 residues in the CDR3. CDR1 and CDR2 (germline): SGHTA, FQGNSA. In nucleotides, the CDR3 is TGTGCCTGCAGCTTAGATTGGATAGGGAGGGATGGCTACACCTTC. Residues: CACSLDWIGRDGYTF. The whole variable domain, remainder taken from reference TRBV7-2 and TRBJ1-2, is GAGVSQSPSNKVTEKGKDVELRCDPISGHTALYWYRQSLGQGLEFLIYFQGNSAPDKSGLPSDRFSAERTGGSVSTLTIQRTQQEDSAVYLCACSLDWIGRDGYTFGSGTRLTVV.

The sample holds a few counts of this clonotype. The chain is built from TRBV30 and TRBJ1-2; D gene ambiguous. The CDR3 is 11 amino acids. Germline assignment: CDR1 GTSNPN and CDR2 SVGIG (reference sequence). The V and J ends lost 5 bases and 3 bases respectively, with 7 bases between them. The CDR3 DNA follows: TGTGCCTGGGGGCGAGACTATGGCTACACCTTC. It specifies CAWGRDYGYTF.

This clonotype was seen only a few times. This chain connects TRBV2 to TRBJ1-2, with a tentative D call TRBD1 (5 bases). Trimming shortened V by 4 bases and J by 2 bases, and 8 bases separated the two germline ends. Germline CDR1 is SNHLY and CDR2 is FYNNEI. The CDR3 is 13 residues long. The CDR3 loop reads CASSVGVNYGYTF. The DNA of the CDR3 is TGTGCCAGCAGTGTAGGGGTCAACTATGGCTACACCTTC.

This clonotype was counted between two and nine times. A read error may be the cause here, since a much bigger clone is one base away. The CDR3 nucleotides read TGTGCCAGCTTGGCAGGGATCCGGGAGACCCAGTACTTC. It is translated as CASLAGIRETQYF. The chain combines TRBV6-2 or TRBV6-3 with TRBJ2-7, with TRBD1 as a possible D gene (5 bases). The J call is uncertain, as TRBJ2-5 better fits the DNA end. CDR1 and CDR2 from the germline V gene are MNHEY and SVGEGT. This CDR3 is built from 13 residues.

This clonotype showed up just once. The V gene is TRBV7-9, the J gene TRBJ2-7; weak D call: TRBD1 (6 bases). V was trimmed by 0 bases and J by 2 bases, leaving 20 bases between them. The germline gives CDR1 SEHNR, CDR2 FQNEAQ (reference sequence). This CDR3 spans 18 amino acids. CDR3 DNA sequence: TGTGCCAGCAGCTTAGCTACTAACCGGGACAAGAATCCCTACGAGCAGTACTTC. Translation: CASSLATNRDKNPYEQYF.

Worth noting for this clonotype: Relative to the germline gene, one junction end is altered; a read error may explain this. V gene TRBV14 combines with J gene TRBJ2-4; TRBD2 agrees at 8 bases. From germline, CDR1 is SGHDN and CDR2 FVKESK. This CDR3 comprises 15 residues. CDR3 sequence (DNA): TGTGCCGGCAGCCAAGTCGGGGGGGCTGTTGACATCCAGTACTTC. Translation gives CAGSQVGGAVDIQYF.

This clonotype was counted at least ten times. The J gene is TRBJ2-1, the V gene TRBV7-2; TRBD2 is a possible D gene (7 bases). The CDR3 runs 16 residues. V lost 1 base, J lost 3 bases, and 13 bases lay in between. Germline V gives CDR1 SGHTA, CDR2 FQGNSA. CDR3 nucleotides: TGTGCCAGCAGCTTAGTACGGGGGGCAGGCTACAATGAGCAGTTCTTC. It codes for CASSLVRGAGYNEQFF.

This clonotype has at least ten counts. The chain joins TRBV14 to TRBJ2-5, with TRBD2 identical over 9 bases. This CDR3 region has 18 residues. Germline V lookup: CDR1 SGHDN, CDR2 FVKESK. V lost 1 base to trimming and J lost 3 bases; unmatched junction nucleotides: 12. The CDR3 protein is CASSQVKGAAGGEETQYF. The CDR3 DNA sequence: TGTGCCAGCAGCCAAGTAAAGGGGGCAGCGGGGGGAGAAGAGACCCAGTACTTC. Full variable domain (missing parts from reference TRBV14 and TRBJ2-5): EAGVTQFPSHSVIEKGQTVTLRCDPISGHDNLYWYRRVMGKEIKFLLHFVKESKQDESGMPNNRFLAERTGGTYSTLKVQPAELEDSGVYFCASSQVKGAAGGEETQYFGPGTRLLVL.

This clonotype occurred a few times. This chain joins TRBV30 and TRBJ1-6; no firm D call. This CDR3 is built from 12 residues. Germline V lookup: CDR1 GTSNPN, CDR2 SVGIG (reference sequence). With 0 bases removed from V and 10 bases from J, the gap between germline ends came to 7 bases. CDR3: CAWSVRASPLHF. The CDR3 DNA is TGTGCCTGGAGTGTAAGGGCATCACCCCTCCACTTT.

Many counts were recorded for this clonotype. The chain joins TRBV3-1 to TRBJ1-2, with D possibly matching TRBD1 (6 bases). The CDR3 sequence is 12 residues long. The germline V and J ends were trimmed by 4 bases and 8 bases, with 11 bases remaining between them. CDR1 is LGHDT and CDR2 is YNNKEL in the germline V gene (reference sequence). The CDR3 DNA sequence: TGTGCCAGCAGCCTACAGGGATCCGGCTACACCTTC. It codes for CASSLQGSGYTF.

This clonotype has a handful of counts. The chain combines TRBV2 with TRBJ1-2; D unresolved. V was shortened by 1 base and J by 6 bases, with 9 bases between the two germline ends. The germline V gene encodes CDR1 SNHLY and CDR2 FYNNEI. The CDR3 is 13 residues long. CDR3 in amino acids: CASSEGQVHGYTF. The CDR3 DNA reads TGTGCCAGCAGTGAAGGGCAGGTCCATGGCTACACCTTC.

This clonotype was observed a handful of times. The genes are TRBV30 and TRBJ2-3; 8 bases are shared with TRBD2. The CDR3 length is 15 residues. V gave up 2 bases and J gave up 2 bases; unmatched junction bases: 6. CDR1 is GTSNPN and CDR2 is SVGIG in the germline V gene (reference sequence). CDR3 amino acids: CAWSLRGGPTDTQYF. CDR3 nucleotide sequence: TGTGCCTGGAGTCTCCGGGGGGGCCCCACAGATACGCAGTATTTT.

There are many counts of this clonotype. The chain joins TRBV28 to TRBJ2-7, with 8 positions matching TRBD1. Germline values: CDR1 MDHEN, CDR2 SYDVKM. The CDR3 length is 14 residues. J gave up 4 bases and V 3 bases, and 5 bases lay outside the gene matches. The CDR3 nucleotides are TGTGCCAGCAGTTTGGGGGACAGGACATACGAGCAGTACTTC. It codes for CASSLGDRTYEQYF.